This T cell receptor (beta chain) stems from a study of type 1 regulatory T cells (dated by TCRdb to about 2021). With respect to the entire study: An in vitro protocol by which a Tr1-enriched, alloantigen-specific CD4 T cell product named T-allo10 was generated was characterized in the study. T-allo10 was under clinical evaluation in patients with hematological malignancies receiving allogeneic hematopoietic stem cell transplantation.

For sequencing, an Illumina MiSeq was employed. Using fastp at Q25 and MiXCR, TCRdb reprocessed the public reads and kept productive beta chains. Rows merge per CDR3 protein into single entries with the most common DNA and genes. The sample has around 14,000 distinct CDR3 sequences on record, roughly 15% of them singletons. 15% to 19% of the sample is in the top ten clones. This clonotype was observed many times. The target of this receptor is not known. There are no base qualities to consult, and no much larger clone falls within one base. From V the trimming removes 5 bases and from J it removes 6 bases, while the gene matches leave 9 bases of the junction unaccounted for. Inclusive of the bounding cysteine and phenylalanine, the CDR3 is 18 residues long. The sequence is cut down to CDR3 DNA, 54 bases in frame from base 1.

The source material was cultured T cells, either the whole culture or a sorted T cell fraction (not recorded which). The chain uses TRBV12-3 or TRBV12-4 and TRBJ2-2; 16 junctional bases match TRBD2. This TCR came from a human donor in good health. The bases read TGTGCCAGCAGTCCCCACCCGGGACTAGCGGGAGGGGCCGGGGAGCTGTTTTTT. Translated, this is CASSPHPGLAGGAGELFF.